Below are 26 T cell receptor beta chains sequenced from a single sample in a study of T-cell reconstitution after alpha-beta-depleted transplantation in children. The authors prepared the TCRbeta library with unique molecular identifiers. MiXCR, run by TCRdb on the PCR reads, gives a single entry per CDR3 protein. Among fewer than 400,000 distinct CDR3 sequences listed, about a fifth were seen once. The source material was PBMCs from the stem cell graft donor, sampled from the stem cell graft. These receptors were taken from a human donor who donated a stem cell graft to a child with acute myeloid leukemia.

This chain connects TRBV7-9 to TRBJ2-7; 8 positions match TRBD1. From germline, CDR1 is SEHNR and CDR2 FQNEAQ (reference sequence). The CDR3 spans 14 residues. V dropped 5 bases and J dropped 2; count of bases not matched to a gene: 5. CDR3 DNA: TGTGCCAGCAGCCCCAAGACAGGGGCCTACGAGCAGTACTTC. This encodes CASSPKTGAYEQYF. Combining the CDR3 with reference TRBV7-9 and TRBJ2-7 gives the whole variable domain DTGVSQNPRHKITKRGQNVTFRCDPISEHNRLYWYRQTLGQGPEFLTYFQNEAQLEKSRLLSDRFSAERPKGSFSTLEIQRTEQGDSAMYLCASSPKTGAYEQYFGPGTRLTVT.

This clonotype was recorded a few times. This chain uses TRBV20-1 with TRBJ2-3, with TRBD1 as a possible D gene (6 bases). CDR1 is DFQATT, CDR2 SNEGSKA, per germline (reference sequence). The CDR3 consists of 16 residues. V lost 5 bases, J lost 0 bases, and 18 bases lay in between. The CDR3 nucleotides are TGCAGTGCTGGGGGCCCTCAGGGGATTAGCACAGATACGCAGTATTTT. This translates into CSAGGPQGISTDTQYF.

J is TRBJ2-1 and V is TRBV5-1, with TRBD2 matching 12 bases. The CDR3 extends over 18 amino acids. From germline, CDR1 is SGHRS and CDR2 YFSETQ. V lost 0 bases and J lost 4; bases outside the gene matches: 8. The CDR3: CASSLDLAGGPSYNEQFF. In nucleotides, the CDR3 is TGCGCCAGCAGCTTGGACCTAGCGGGAGGGCCAAGTTACAATGAGCAGTTCTTC. Full variable domain (outside the CDR3, taken from reference TRBV5-1 and TRBJ2-1): KAGVTQTPRYLIKTRGQQVTLSCSPISGHRSVSWYQQTPGQGLQFLFEYFSETQRNKGNFPGRFSGRQFSNSRSEMNVSTLELGDSALYLCASSLDLAGGPSYNEQFFGPGTRLTVL.

This clonotype was found once. The V gene is TRBV7-6, the J gene TRBJ1-1; 7 nucleotides agree with TRBD1. Germline CDR1 and CDR2: SGHVS and FNYEAQ. This CDR3 is 16 amino acids long. Losses at the gene ends were 5 bases for V and 4 bases for J; bases not matched to a gene: 13. This CDR3 reads CASSPTQGGASTEAFF. In nucleotides, the CDR3 is TGTGCCAGCAGCCCAACCCAAGGGGGCGCGTCCACTGAAGCTTTCTTT.

V gene TRBV12-3 or TRBV12-4 combines with J gene TRBJ2-4, with TRBD1 identical over 7 bases. Unmatched junction bases numbered 9, after V lost 6 bases and J lost 7 bases. This CDR3 is 14 amino acids long. CDR3 in amino acids: CASSPTGLRNIQYF. As DNA, the CDR3 is TGTGCCAGCAGCCCGACAGGGCTTCGGAACATTCAGTACTTC.

V usage is TRBV27 and J usage is TRBJ2-7; unclear D gene. Trimming stripped 0 bases from V and 2 bases from J, with 5 bases between. In germline, CDR1 is MNHEY, CDR2 SMNVEV (reference sequence). The CDR3 spans 13 residues. DNA for the CDR3: TGTGCCAGCAGTTTATCGTCGACCTACGAGCAGTACTTC. Protein: CASSLSSTYEQYF.

In its sample, this clonotype was seen a few times. This chain's CDR3 is CASTDGLYEQYF. The CDR3 region has the DNA TGTGCCAGCACCGACGGACTCTACGAGCAGTACTTC. The gene calls are TRBV6-5 and TRBJ2-7; D might be TRBD2 (5 bases). The germline gives CDR1 MNHEY, CDR2 SVGAGI. V was shortened by 7 bases and J by 3 bases, with 10 bases between the two germline ends. The CDR3 runs 12 residues.

This chain joins TRBV10-3 and TRBJ1-5, with D unresolved. Germline V lookup: CDR1 ENHRY, CDR2 SYGVKD. This CDR3 has 12 residues. Trimming pared 0 bases from V and 7 bases from J, leaving 4 bases between. CDR3 DNA: TGTGCCATCAGTGAGTCGAGCCAGCCCCAGCATTTT. Translating gives CAISESSQPQHF.

The chain recombines TRBV12-3 or TRBV12-4 with TRBJ2-2; D is possibly TRBD1 (6 bases). The CDR3 contains 18 residues. Trimming stripped 6 bases from V and 5 bases from J, with 25 bases between. The CDR3 loop reads CASSRNPAATGGTGELFF. CDR3 bases: TGTGCCAGCAGCCGGAACCCCGCGGCGACAGGTGGGACCGGGGAGCTGTTTTTT.

The chain couples TRBV7-9 to TRBJ2-7, with 8 nucleotides matching TRBD2. The CDR3 has 14 residues. CDR1 is SEHNR, CDR2 FQNEAQ, per germline (reference sequence). Trimming at V came to 3 bases and at J to 5 bases, leaving 6 bases not matched to a gene. CDR3 protein: CASSFSGTPNEQYF. CDR3 sequence (DNA): TGTGCCAGCAGCTTTAGCGGGACCCCTAACGAGCAGTACTTC.

The chain carries TRBV12-3 or TRBV12-4 and TRBJ1-1; D unresolved. This CDR3 is built from 12 residues. V was shortened by 7 bases and J by 4 bases, with 10 bases between the two germline ends. The CDR3: CASTSGITEAFF. The CDR3 nucleotides are TGTGCCAGCACCTCGGGTATCACTGAAGCTTTCTTT.

The chain carries TRBV5-6 and TRBJ2-6, with D hard to call. V shed 0 bases and J shed 2 bases, with 6 bases lying between them. Per germline, CDR1 SGHDT and CDR2 YYEEEE. This CDR3 is 15 amino acids long. CDR3 in DNA: TGTGCCAGCAGCTTGGGCGAAACTGGGGCCAACGTCCTGACTTTC. This encodes CASSLGETGANVLTF.

The table lists this clonotype with a few counts. The chain has TRBV12-3 or TRBV12-4 and TRBJ2-3; weak D call: TRBD2 (6 bases). Trimming left V 8 bases short and J 0 bases short, with 12 bases between. CDR3 length equals 14 residues. This chain's CDR3 is CASGLSGSTDTQYF. The CDR3 DNA follows: TGTGCCAGCGGGTTAAGCGGGAGCACAGATACGCAGTATTTT.

This chain joins TRBV12-3 or TRBV12-4 and TRBJ2-1; 8 bases map to TRBD2. The CDR3 has 16 amino acids. V dropped 1 base and J dropped 5; count of bases not matched to a gene: 7. CDR3 region: CASSLGVAGKNNEQFF. DNA for the CDR3: TGTGCCAGCAGTTTAGGGGTAGCGGGAAAGAACAATGAGCAGTTCTTC.

This clonotype was found a few times. V gene TRBV20-1 combines with J gene TRBJ2-3; 10 positions match TRBD1. There are 13 residues in the CDR3. The trim removed 3 bases at V and 6 bases at J, leaving 3 bases unmatched. The V gene's germline CDR1 is DFQATT and CDR2 SNEGSKA (reference sequence). The CDR3 loop is CSARGQGFDTQYF. The DNA for the CDR3 is TGCAGTGCTAGGGGACAGGGGTTTGATACGCAGTATTTT.

The V gene is TRBV6-2 or TRBV6-3, the J gene TRBJ2-7; D is unclear. The CDR3 length is 13 residues. Germline V gene sequence: CDR1 MNHEY, CDR2 SVGEGT. The V and J ends lost 4 bases and 3 bases respectively, with 10 bases between them. The CDR3 DNA reads as TGTGCCAGCAGTTCCAAACTGAGCTACGAGCAGTACTTC. This encodes CASSSKLSYEQYF.

This clonotype appeared many times. The chain employs TRBV6-1 and TRBJ2-2, with D possibly being TRBD1 (7 bases). Germline lookup yields CDR1 MNHNS and CDR2 SASEGT. This CDR3 is built from 16 residues. Trimming cost V 6 bases and J 7 bases, with 21 bases left between them. The CDR3 DNA follows: TGTGCCAGCAGGGCTTCAGGGGGGCGGGACCGCGGGGAGCTGTTTTTT. Protein sequence: CASRASGGRDRGELFF.

This clonotype has at least ten counts. The chain links TRBV20-1 to TRBJ2-7; 9 positions agree with TRBD2. Per germline, CDR1 DFQATT and CDR2 SNEGSKA (reference sequence). The J segment lost 0 bases and the V segment lost 6 bases, leaving 9 bases of the junction unmatched. The CDR3 sequence is 15 residues long. CDR3 sequence: CSAPSETSGSYEQYF. CDR3 bases: TGCAGTGCCCCATCCGAGACTAGCGGCTCCTACGAGCAGTACTTC.

This chain uses TRBV10-1 with TRBJ1-6; the D is unclear. Germline assignment: CDR1 WNHNN and CDR2 SYGVQD (reference sequence). The CDR3 spans 13 residues. With 5 bases removed from V and 12 bases from J, the gap between germline ends came to 14 bases. The CDR3 nucleotides are TGCGCCAGCAGTTGGAGCCGCGATGGACCCCTCCACTTT. It translates to CASSWSRDGPLHF.

The chain is built from TRBV7-9 and TRBJ2-6; the D gene could be TRBD1 or TRBD2 (5 bases each). Germline CDR1 SEHNR, CDR2 FQNEAQ (reference sequence). CDR3 length equals 17 residues. V was cut by 6 bases and J by 0 bases, with 15 bases left in between. The CDR3 region is CASRGEFGSSGANVLTF. The CDR3, as DNA: TGTGCCAGCAGGGGGGAGTTTGGATCCTCTGGGGCCAACGTCCTGACTTTC.

This clonotype showed up many times. The rearrangement uses TRBV12-3 or TRBV12-4 and TRBJ1-1; D is perhaps TRBD1 (5 bases). The CDR3 totals 14 residues. V lost 6 bases to trimming and J lost 3 bases, with 14 bases between them. CDR3 bases: TGTGCCAGCAGGCCGGCCAGGGTTCACACTGAAGCTTTCTTT. Translated: CASRPARVHTEAFF.

This clonotype has a single count. This rearrangement joins TRBV4-2 to TRBJ1-2, with TRBD1 as a possible D gene (5 bases). This CDR3 contains 18 residues. Germline values: CDR1 LGHNA, CDR2 YNFKEQ. Trimming pared 0 bases from V and 1 base from J, leaving 18 bases between. CDR3 sequence: CASSQDISAGKSNYGYTF. CDR3 bases: TGTGCCAGCAGCCAAGATATCTCGGCAGGGAAAAGTAACTATGGCTACACCTTC.

This clonotype was seen a handful of times. The chain links TRBV12-3 or TRBV12-4 to TRBJ2-3; D could derive from TRBD1 or TRBD2 (5 bases each). This CDR3 comprises 16 residues. Trimming removed 7 bases at V and 2 bases at J, with 19 bases between. This CDR3 reads CASIPPGPRATDTQYF. In DNA, the CDR3 is TGTGCCAGCATACCCCCGGGACCGAGGGCCACAGATACGCAGTATTTT.

The chain employs TRBV18 and TRBJ1-2; D uncertain. The CDR3 has 13 residues. CDR1 and CDR2 from the germline V gene are KGHSH and LQKENI. Between the trimmed V and J ends, which lost 3 bases and 6 bases, there was a span of 11 bases. In nucleotides, the CDR3 is TGTGCCAGCTCACCCATCTCGGGTGATGGCTACACCTTC. Translating gives CASSPISGDGYTF.

This rearrangement joins TRBV7-6 to TRBJ2-6; 8 bases fit TRBD1. The trim removed 5 bases at V and 0 bases at J, leaving 12 bases unmatched. Germline assignment: CDR1 SGHVS and CDR2 FNYEAQ. There are 19 residues in the CDR3. CDR3: CASSPRSGGLSSGANVLTF. CDR3 DNA sequence: TGTGCCAGCAGCCCTAGGTCAGGGGGCCTTAGCTCTGGGGCCAACGTCCTGACTTTC. The full variable domain, rest sourced from reference TRBV7-6 and TRBJ2-6, is GAGVSQSPRYKVTKRGQDVALRCDPISGHVSLYWYRQALGQGPEFLTYFNYEAQQDKSGLPNDRFSAERPEGSISTLTIQRTEQRDSAMYRCASSPRSGGLSSGANVLTFGAGSRLTVL.

This rearrangement joins TRBV7-8 to TRBJ2-4; unclear D gene. Between the trimmed V and J ends, which lost 1 base and 2 bases, there was a span of 6 bases. This CDR3 region has 14 residues. Germline values: CDR1 SGHVS, CDR2 FQNEAQ. CDR3 sequence (DNA): TGTGCCAGCAGCTTAGAAGAGACCAAAAACATTCAGTACTTC. Amino acid sequence: CASSLEETKNIQYF.